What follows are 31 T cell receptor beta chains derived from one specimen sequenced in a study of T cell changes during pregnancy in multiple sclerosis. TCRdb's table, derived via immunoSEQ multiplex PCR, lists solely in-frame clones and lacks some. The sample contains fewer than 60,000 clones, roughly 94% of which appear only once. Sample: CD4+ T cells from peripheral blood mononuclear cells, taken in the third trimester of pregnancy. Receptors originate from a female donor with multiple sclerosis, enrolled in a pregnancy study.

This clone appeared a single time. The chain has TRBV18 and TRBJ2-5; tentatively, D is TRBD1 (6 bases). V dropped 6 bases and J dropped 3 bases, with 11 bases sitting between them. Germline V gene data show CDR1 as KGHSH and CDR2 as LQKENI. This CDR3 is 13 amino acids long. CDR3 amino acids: CASSPGQEETQYF. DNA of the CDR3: TGTGCCAGCTCGCCGGGACAAGAAGAGACCCAGTACTTC.

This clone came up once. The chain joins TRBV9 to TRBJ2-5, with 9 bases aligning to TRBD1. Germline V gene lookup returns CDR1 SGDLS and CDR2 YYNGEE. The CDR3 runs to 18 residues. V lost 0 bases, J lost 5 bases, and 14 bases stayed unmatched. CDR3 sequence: CASSVEGQGRPGWETQYF. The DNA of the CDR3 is TGTGCCAGCAGCGTAGAAGGACAGGGGCGACCCGGGTGGGAGACCCAGTACTTC.

The CDR3 region has the DNA TGTGCCAGCAGCTGGGGTAGCGGGGGGGGCCTTGAGACCCAGTACTTC. Translation gives CASSWGSGGGLETQYF. V gene TRBV5-4 combines with J gene TRBJ2-5, with 11 nucleotides matching TRBD2. CDR1 SGHNT and CDR2 YYREEE come from the germline V gene (reference sequence). V shed 3 bases, J shed 5 bases, and the junction held 9 bases outside the gene matches. The CDR3 totals 16 residues.

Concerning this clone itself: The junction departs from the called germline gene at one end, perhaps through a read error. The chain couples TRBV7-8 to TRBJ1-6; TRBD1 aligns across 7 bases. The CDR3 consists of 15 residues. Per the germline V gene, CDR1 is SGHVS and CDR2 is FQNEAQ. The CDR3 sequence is CASRLGTAINSPLHF. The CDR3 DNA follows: TGTGCCAGCAGATTAGGGACAGCCATTAATTCACCCCTCCACTTT.

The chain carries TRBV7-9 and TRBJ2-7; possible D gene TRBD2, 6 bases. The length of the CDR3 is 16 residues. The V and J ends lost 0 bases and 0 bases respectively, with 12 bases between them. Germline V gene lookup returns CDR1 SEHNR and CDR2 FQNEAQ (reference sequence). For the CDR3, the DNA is TGTGCCAGCAGCTTAGCGGGGGGAACGATCTCCTACGAGCAGTACTTC. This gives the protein CASSLAGGTISYEQYF.

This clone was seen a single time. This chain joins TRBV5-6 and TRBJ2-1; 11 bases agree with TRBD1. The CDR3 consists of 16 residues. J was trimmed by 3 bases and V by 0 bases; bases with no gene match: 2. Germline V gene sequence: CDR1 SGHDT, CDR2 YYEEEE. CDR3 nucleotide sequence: TGTGCCAGCAGCTTGGCCGGGACAGGGGGCTACAATGAGCAGTTCTTC. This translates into CASSLAGTGGYNEQFF.

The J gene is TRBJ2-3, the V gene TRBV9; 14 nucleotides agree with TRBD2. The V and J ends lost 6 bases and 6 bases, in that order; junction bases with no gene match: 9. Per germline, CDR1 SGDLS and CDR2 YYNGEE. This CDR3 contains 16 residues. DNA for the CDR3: TGTGCCAGCACCCGGCCCGGGACTAGCGGGAGTGATACGCAGTATTTT. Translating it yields CASTRPGTSGSDTQYF.

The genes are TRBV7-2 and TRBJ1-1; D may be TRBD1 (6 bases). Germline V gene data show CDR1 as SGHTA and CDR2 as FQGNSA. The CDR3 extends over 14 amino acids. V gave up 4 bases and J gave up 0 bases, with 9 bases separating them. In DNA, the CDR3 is TGTGCCAGCAGCTCGGACAGCCTGAACACTGAAGCTTTCTTT. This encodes CASSSDSLNTEAFF.

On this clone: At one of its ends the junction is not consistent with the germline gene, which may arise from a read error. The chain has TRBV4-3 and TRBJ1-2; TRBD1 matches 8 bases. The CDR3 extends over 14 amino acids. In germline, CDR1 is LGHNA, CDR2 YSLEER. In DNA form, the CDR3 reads TGCGCCAGCGGCCAAGCAGGGGGCGGGCATGGCTACACCTTC. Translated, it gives CASGQAGGGHGYTF.

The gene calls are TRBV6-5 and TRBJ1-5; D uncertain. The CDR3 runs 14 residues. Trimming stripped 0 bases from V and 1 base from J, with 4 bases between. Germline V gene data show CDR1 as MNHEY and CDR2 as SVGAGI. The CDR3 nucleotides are TGTGCCAGCAGTTACTCGAGAAGCAATCAGCCCCAGCATTTT. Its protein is CASSYSRSNQPQHF.

The CDR3 DNA is TGCGCCAGCAGCTGGGGGGGGGTCGAGCAGTACTTC. Translating gives CASSWGGVEQYF. This rearrangement joins TRBV5-1 to TRBJ2-7; 7 bases match TRBD2. V lost 3 bases to trimming and J lost 6 bases; unmatched junction nucleotides: 3. The CDR3 totals 12 residues. Germline V gene lookup returns CDR1 SGHRS and CDR2 YFSETQ. Combining the CDR3 with reference TRBV5-1 and TRBJ2-7 gives the whole variable domain KAGVTQTPRYLIKTRGQQVTLSCSPISGHRSVSWYQQTPGQGLQFLFEYFSETQRNKGNFPGRFSGRQFSNSRSEMNVSTLELGDSALYLCASSWGGVEQYFGPGTRLTVT.

CDR3 nucleotides: TGTGCCACCAGCAGAGATTCCCGCTACGAGCAGTACTTC. This gives the protein CATSRDSRYEQYF. This sequence joins TRBV15 and TRBJ2-7; D is undetermined. The V and J ends lost 0 bases and 3 bases respectively, with 6 bases between them. Germline V gene lookup returns CDR1 LNHNV and CDR2 YYDKDF (reference sequence). CDR3 size: 13 residues. The whole variable domain, filled in from reference TRBV15 and TRBJ2-7, reads DAMVIQNPRYQVTQFGKPVTLSCSQTLNHNVMYWYQQKSSQAPKLLFHYYDKDFNNEADTPDNFQSRRPNTSFCFLDIRSPGLGDTAMYLCATSRDSRYEQYFGPGTRLTVT.

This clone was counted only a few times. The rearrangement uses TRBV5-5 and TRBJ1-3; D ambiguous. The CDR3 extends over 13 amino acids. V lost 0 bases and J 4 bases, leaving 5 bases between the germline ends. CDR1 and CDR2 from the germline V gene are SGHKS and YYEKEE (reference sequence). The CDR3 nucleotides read TGTGCCAGCAGCTTGGCGTTGGGAAACACCATATATTTT. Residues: CASSLALGNTIYF.

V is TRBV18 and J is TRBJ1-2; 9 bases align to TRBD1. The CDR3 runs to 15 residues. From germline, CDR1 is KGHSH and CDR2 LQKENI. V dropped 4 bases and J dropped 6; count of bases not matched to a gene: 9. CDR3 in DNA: TGTGCCAGCTCACAGATGGACAGGGGTCAGGATGGCTACACCTTC. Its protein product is CASSQMDRGQDGYTF. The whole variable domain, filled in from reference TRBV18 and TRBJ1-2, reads NAGVMQNPRHLVRRRGQEARLRCSPMKGHSHVYWYRQLPEEGLKFMVYLQKENIIDESGMPKERFSAEFPKEGPSILRIQQVVRGDSAAYFCASSQMDRGQDGYTFGSGTRLTVV.

CDR3 nucleotides: TGTGCCAGCAGCGTAGCGTTATACAATGAGCAGTTCTTC. Protein: CASSVALYNEQFF. The V gene is TRBV9, the J gene TRBJ2-1; D remains ambiguous. CDR1 and CDR2 from the germline V gene are SGDLS and YYNGEE. V lost 0 bases, J lost 4 bases, and 5 bases lay in between. The length of the CDR3 is 13 residues.

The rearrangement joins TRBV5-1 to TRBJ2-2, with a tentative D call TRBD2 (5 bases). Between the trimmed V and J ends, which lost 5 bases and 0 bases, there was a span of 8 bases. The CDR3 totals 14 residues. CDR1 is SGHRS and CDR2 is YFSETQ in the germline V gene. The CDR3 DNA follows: TGCGCCAGCAGGCCCGGGACGAACACCGGGGAGCTGTTTTTT. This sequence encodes CASRPGTNTGELFF.

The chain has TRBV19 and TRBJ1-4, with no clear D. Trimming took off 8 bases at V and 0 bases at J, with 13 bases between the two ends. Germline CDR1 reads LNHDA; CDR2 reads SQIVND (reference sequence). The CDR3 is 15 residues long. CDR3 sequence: CASPAKQTTNEKLFF. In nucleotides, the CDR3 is TGTGCCAGTCCGGCCAAACAGACAACTAATGAAAAACTGTTTTTT.

This chain's CDR3 is CASSVTGTLDYEQYF. CDR3 DNA sequence: TGTGCCAGCAGCGTAACAGGGACCTTAGACTACGAGCAGTACTTC. The rearrangement joins TRBV9 to TRBJ2-7; D is possibly TRBD1 (6 bases). Germline V gene sequence: CDR1 SGDLS, CDR2 YYNGEE. This CDR3 has 15 residues. The V end lost 1 base, the J end lost 3 bases, and 14 bases lay between the germline ends.

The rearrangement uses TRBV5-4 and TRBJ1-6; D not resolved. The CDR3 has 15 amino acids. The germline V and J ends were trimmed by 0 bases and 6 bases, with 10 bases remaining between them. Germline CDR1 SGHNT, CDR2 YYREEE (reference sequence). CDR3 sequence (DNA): TGTGCCAGCAGCTTGGCAGAGGCCCCTAATTCACCCCTCCACTTT. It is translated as CASSLAEAPNSPLHF.

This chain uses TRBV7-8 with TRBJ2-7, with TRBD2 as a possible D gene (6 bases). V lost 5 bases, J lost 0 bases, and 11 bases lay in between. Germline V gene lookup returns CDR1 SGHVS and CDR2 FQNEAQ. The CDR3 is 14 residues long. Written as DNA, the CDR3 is TGTGCCAGCAGCGACGGGACTTTCTCCTACGAGCAGTACTTC. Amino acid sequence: CASSDGTFSYEQYF.

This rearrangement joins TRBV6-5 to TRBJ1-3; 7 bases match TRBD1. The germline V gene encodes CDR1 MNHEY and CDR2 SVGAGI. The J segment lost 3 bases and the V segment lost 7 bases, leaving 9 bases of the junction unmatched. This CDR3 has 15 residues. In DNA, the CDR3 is TGTGCCAGCACCAAAAGAGGGGGCAGTGGAAACACCATATATTTT. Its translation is CASTKRGGSGNTIYF.

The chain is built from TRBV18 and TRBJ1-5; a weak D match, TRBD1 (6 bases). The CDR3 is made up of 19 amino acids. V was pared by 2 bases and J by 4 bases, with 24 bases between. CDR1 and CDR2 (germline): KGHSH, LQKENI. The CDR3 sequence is CASSPTSQGSTYRNQPQHF. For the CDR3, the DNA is TGTGCCAGCTCACCAACCAGCCAGGGGAGTACGTATCGGAATCAGCCCCAGCATTTT.

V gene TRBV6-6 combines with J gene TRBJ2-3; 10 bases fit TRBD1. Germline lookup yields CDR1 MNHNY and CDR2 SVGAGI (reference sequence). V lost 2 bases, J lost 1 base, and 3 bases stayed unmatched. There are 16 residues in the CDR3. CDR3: CASSYTTGGGTDTQYF. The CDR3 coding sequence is TGTGCCAGCAGTTACACGACAGGGGGCGGCACAGATACGCAGTATTTT.

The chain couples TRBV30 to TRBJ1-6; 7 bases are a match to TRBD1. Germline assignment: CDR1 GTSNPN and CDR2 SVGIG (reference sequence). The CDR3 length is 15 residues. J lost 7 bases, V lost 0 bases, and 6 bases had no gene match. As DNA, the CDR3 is TGTGCCTGGAGTGTACTGCGGACAGGAAATTCACCCCTCCACTTT. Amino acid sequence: CAWSVLRTGNSPLHF. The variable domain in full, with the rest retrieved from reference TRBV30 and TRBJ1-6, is SQTIHQWPATLVQPVGSPLSLECTVEGTSNPNLYWYRQAAGRGLQLLFYSVGIGQISSEVPQNLSASRPQDRQFILSSKKLLLSDSGFYLCAWSVLRTGNSPLHFGNGTRLTVT.

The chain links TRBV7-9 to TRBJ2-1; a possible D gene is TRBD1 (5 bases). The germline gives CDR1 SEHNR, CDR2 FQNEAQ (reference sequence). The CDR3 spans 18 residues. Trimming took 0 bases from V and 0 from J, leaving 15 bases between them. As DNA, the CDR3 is TGTGCCAGCAGCTTAGCGGTGGGGCGGCCCAGCTCCTACAATGAGCAGTTCTTC. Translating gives CASSLAVGRPSSYNEQFF.

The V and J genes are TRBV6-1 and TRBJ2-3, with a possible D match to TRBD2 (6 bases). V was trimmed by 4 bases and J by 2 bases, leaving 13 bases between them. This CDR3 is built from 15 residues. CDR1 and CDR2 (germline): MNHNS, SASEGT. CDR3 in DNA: TGTGCCAGCAGTGGGATTCGGGGGTTCACAGATACGCAGTATTTT. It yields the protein CASSGIRGFTDTQYF.

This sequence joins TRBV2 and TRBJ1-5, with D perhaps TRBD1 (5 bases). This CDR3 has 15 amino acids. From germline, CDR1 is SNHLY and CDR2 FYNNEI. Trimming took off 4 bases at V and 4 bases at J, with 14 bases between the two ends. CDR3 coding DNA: TGTGCCAGCAGTGTAGAAGGGGTTGGTAATCAGCCCCAGCATTTT. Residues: CASSVEGVGNQPQHF.

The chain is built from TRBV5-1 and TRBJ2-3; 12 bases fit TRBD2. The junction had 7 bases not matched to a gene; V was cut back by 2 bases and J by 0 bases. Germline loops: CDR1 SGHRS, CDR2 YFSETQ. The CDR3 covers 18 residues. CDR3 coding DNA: TGCGCCAGCAGCTTACTAGCGGGAGGTCTATCTAGCACAGATACGCAGTATTTT. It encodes CASSLLAGGLSSTDTQYF.

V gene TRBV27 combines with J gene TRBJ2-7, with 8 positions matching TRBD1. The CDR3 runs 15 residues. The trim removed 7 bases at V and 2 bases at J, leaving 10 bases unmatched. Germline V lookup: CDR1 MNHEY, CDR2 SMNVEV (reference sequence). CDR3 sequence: CASTLQGAGPYEQYF. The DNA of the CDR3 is TGTGCCAGCACCCTCCAGGGGGCAGGCCCCTACGAGCAGTACTTC.

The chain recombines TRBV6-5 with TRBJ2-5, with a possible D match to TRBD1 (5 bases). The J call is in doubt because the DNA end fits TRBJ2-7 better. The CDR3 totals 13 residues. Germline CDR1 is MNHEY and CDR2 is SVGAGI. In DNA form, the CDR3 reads TGTGCCAGCAGTTACGTGGGGCGGAACGAGCAGTACTTC. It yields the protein CASSYVGRNEQYF.

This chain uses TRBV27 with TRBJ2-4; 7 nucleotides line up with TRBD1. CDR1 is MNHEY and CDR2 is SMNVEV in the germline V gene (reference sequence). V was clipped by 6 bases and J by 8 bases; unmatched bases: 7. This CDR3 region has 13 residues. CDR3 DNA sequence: TGTGCCAGCAGGGACAGGCCTTCGGACATTCAGTACTTC. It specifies CASRDRPSDIQYF.